This entry describes one TCR beta chain. Per germline, CDR1 SGDLS and CDR2 YYNGEE. The CDR3 is 18 residues long. The ends lost 2 bases at V and 0 bases at J; junction bases unmatched: 13. Participants, about 18 to 90 years old, spanned under 25 US areas. The entry originates in a study of blood T cell repertoires in COVID-19. On the study more broadly: The samples span acute and convalescent COVID-19 from the United States, Italy and Spain. In each case, the material was cDNA or gDNA derived from T cells, B-cell-depleted T cells, or PBMCs.

Profiling relied on immunoSEQ multiplex PCR, and the TCRdb table lists in-frame clones only, not all of them. The table has a few hundred thousand clones, approximately 79% seen once. This receptor was obtained from a man aged 25 to 40 with acute COVID-19. The material sequenced was PBMCs or T cells enriched from blood (not recorded which). This chain links TRBV9 with TRBJ2-7; TRBD1 matches at 8 bases. This CDR3 reads CASSVGTGAMRSSYEQYV. The CDR3 coding sequence is TGTGCCAGCAGCGTCGGGACAGGAGCTATGAGGTCCTCCTACGAGCAGTACGTC.